One sample yielded the 13 T cell receptor beta chains listed below, sequenced in a study of blood T cell repertoires in COVID-19. Libraries were prepared by immunoSEQ multiplex PCR; TCRdb keeps only in-frame clonotypes and omits some of them. The sample lists some 81,000 clones; nearly 95% were seen once. The sequenced material came from peripheral blood. The receptors originated from a human donor with active COVID-19. The donor label of this sample is uncertain.

V usage is TRBV6-6 and J usage is TRBJ2-1; 10 bases line up with TRBD2. The CDR3 runs to 14 residues. Germline V gives CDR1 MNHNY, CDR2 SVGAGI (reference sequence). The V gene end was trimmed by 4 bases and the J gene end by 6 bases; junction bases not matched to a gene: 3. Here the CDR3 DNA reads TGTGCCAGCAGTTTTAGGACTAGCGGCAATGAGCAGTTCTTC. Its protein product is CASSFRTSGNEQFF.

The chain employs TRBV11-3 and TRBJ1-1; D remains unclear. Germline CDR1 and CDR2: SGHNT and YENEEA. The CDR3 runs to 13 residues. V lost 5 bases and J 1 base, leaving 8 bases between the germline ends. This chain's CDR3 is CASSLFRNTEAFF. The CDR3 nucleotides read TGTGCCAGCAGCCTCTTCAGGAACACTGAAGCTTTCTTT.

The chain employs TRBV3-1 (or the pseudogene TRBV3-2) and TRBJ2-3; 7 nucleotides match TRBD2. The CDR3 totals 16 residues. CDR1 and CDR2 from the germline V gene are LGHDT and YNNKEL (reference sequence). The V and J ends lost 4 bases and 1 base, in that order; junction bases with no gene match: 8. DNA for the CDR3: TGTGCCAGCAGCCGACTAGGACTAGGAGGCACAGATACGCAGTATTTT. This gives the protein CASSRLGLGGTDTQYF.

The chain joins TRBV2 to TRBJ2-5; D is perhaps TRBD1 (5 bases). Deletions cut 6 bases from V and 2 bases from J, with 16 bases between. The germline CDR1 and CDR2 sequences are SNHLY and FYNNEI. The CDR3 length is 15 residues. CDR3 in amino acids: CASRKTAQGQETQYF. CDR3 sequence (DNA): TGTGCCAGCAGAAAAACGGCGCAGGGACAAGAGACCCAGTACTTC.

The V gene is TRBV6-2 or TRBV6-3, the J gene TRBJ2-1, with D hard to call. Looked up from germline, CDR1 is MNHEY and CDR2 is SVGEGT. Deletions cut 5 bases from V and 10 bases from J, with 18 bases between. The CDR3 is 14 residues long. As DNA, the CDR3 is TGTGCCAGCAGTAGTCCGGCACCGACACGCGAGCAGTTCTTC. Translation gives CASSSPAPTREQFF.

The chain couples TRBV7-9 to TRBJ2-7; a weak D match, TRBD2 (6 bases). Between the trimmed V and J ends, which lost 3 bases and 2 bases, there was a span of 11 bases. Germline loops: CDR1 SEHNR, CDR2 FQNEAQ (reference sequence). This CDR3 is built from 14 residues. CDR3 loop: CASSFSGTPYEQYF. Written as DNA, the CDR3 is TGTGCCAGCAGCTTTAGCGGAACCCCCTACGAGCAGTACTTC.

The V and J genes are TRBV11-3 and TRBJ2-1; TRBD2 might be the D (5 bases). CDR1 SGHNT and CDR2 YENEEA come from the germline V gene. V was shortened by 5 bases and J by 8 bases, with 19 bases between the two germline ends. The CDR3 covers 15 residues. This chain's CDR3 is CASSHGLHRGYEQFF. The CDR3 nucleotides are TGTGCCAGCAGCCACGGACTTCATCGGGGATATGAGCAGTTCTTC.

In this sample, this clone turned up once. The rearrangement joins TRBV18 to TRBJ1-1; D might be TRBD1 (5 bases). CDR3 size: 13 residues. Germline V lookup: CDR1 KGHSH, CDR2 LQKENI. The ends were cut back, 0 bases at V and 6 bases at J, with 8 bases in the middle. The CDR3 is CASSPPRVPEAFF. The CDR3 region has the DNA TGTGCCAGCTCACCACCCAGGGTTCCTGAAGCTTTCTTT.

V usage is TRBV13 and J usage is TRBJ1-2; 8 nucleotides agree with TRBD1. The CDR3 is 18 residues long. CDR1 and CDR2 (germline): PRHDT, FYEKMQ (reference sequence). The trim removed 4 bases at V and 5 bases at J, leaving 18 bases unmatched. DNA for the CDR3: TGTGCCAGCAGCTCAGGACAGGGATCAACTCGCTACCTATATGGCTACACCTTC. Encoded protein: CASSSGQGSTRYLYGYTF. The full variable domain, in which reference TRBV13 and TRBJ1-2 provide the parts outside the CDR3, is AAGVIQSPRHLIKEKRETATLKCYPIPRHDTVYWYQQGPGQDPQFLISFYEKMQSDKGSIPDRFSAQQFSDYHSELNMSSLELGDSALYFCASSSGQGSTRYLYGYTFGSGTRLTVV.

The rearrangement joins TRBV6-6 to TRBJ1-5; D is perhaps TRBD1 (5 bases). Germline V gene data show CDR1 as MNHNY and CDR2 as SVGAGI (reference sequence). The CDR3 runs 15 residues. The V gene lost 0 bases and the J gene lost 1 base, with 7 bases spanning the gap. CDR3 loop: CASSYSGQSNQPQHF. In nucleotides, the CDR3 is TGTGCCAGCAGTTACTCGGGGCAGAGCAATCAGCCCCAGCATTTT.

The chain is built from TRBV6-1 and TRBJ2-3, with 7 bases that match TRBD2. CDR3 length: 16 residues. Trimming cost V 2 bases and J 3 bases; bases outside gene matches: 8. The germline V gene encodes CDR1 MNHNS and CDR2 SASEGT. CDR3 nucleotides: TGTGCCAGCAGTGAAAGGATAGCGGGTCGTACAGATACGCAGTATTTT. Translated: CASSERIAGRTDTQYF.

V gene TRBV7-9 combines with J gene TRBJ2-1; 7 nucleotides match TRBD2. This CDR3 region has 15 residues. Trimming cost V 4 bases and J 6 bases; bases outside gene matches: 9. Germline V gene lookup returns CDR1 SEHNR and CDR2 FQNEAQ (reference sequence). The CDR3 DNA sequence: TGTGCCAGCAGCTCTGAGGCGGGGAGGGGCAATGAGCAGTTCTTC. Translation: CASSSEAGRGNEQFF.

The chain is built from TRBV6-4 and TRBJ2-7; a possible D gene is TRBD1 (6 bases). Trimming left V 0 bases short and J 0 bases short, with 12 bases between. The germline V gene encodes CDR1 MRHNA and CDR2 SNTAGT. This CDR3 is built from 16 residues. Written as DNA, the CDR3 is TGTGCCAGCAGTGACTCCGGACAGAGCTACTCCTACGAGCAGTACTTC. Its protein product is CASSDSGQSYSYEQYF.